This TCR beta chain was sequenced in a study of blood T cells in healthy people across ages. Isolated PBMCs totaled at least 6 million in each sample. It was with a sample-barcoded 5' primer and a J-beta primer mix that a second PCR of roughly 7 to 12 cycles was run. In TCRdb, the 5' RACE reads were re-called with MiXCR into one record per CDR3 protein. The sample has about 970,000 distinct CDR3 sequences, just over 50% seen once. V lost 8 bases to trimming and J lost 0 bases, with 17 bases between them. Germline CDR1 is MNHNS and CDR2 is SASEGT. This CDR3 is 15 amino acids long. Sequenced sample: blood. This clonotype was sampled from an older woman in good health. The J gene is TRBJ2-7, the V gene TRBV6-1, with D possibly TRBD2 on 5 matching bases. As DNA, the CDR3 is TGTGCCAGCCCACCCCGGGGAGCGGTCTCCTACGAGCAGTACTTC. Protein sequence: CASPPRGAVSYEQYF.